This T cell receptor beta chain originates from a study of blood T cell repertoires in COVID-19. Study-level background: Sites in the United States, Italy and Spain provided acute and convalescent COVID-19 samples.

The CDR3 has 16 residues. V was clipped by 0 bases and J by 5 bases; unmatched bases: 10. Germline CDR1 is SGHRS and CDR2 is YFSETQ. Measured with immunoSEQ multiplex PCR; TCRdb has only the in-frame clones, and not every one. The sample lists roughly 250,000 clones, 75% to 90% occurring once. Input material: peripheral blood. This chain connects TRBV5-1 to TRBJ2-5; TRBD2 matches 7 bases. The origin of this receptor is a man aged 60-69 years who had recovered from COVID-19. The DNA of the CDR3 is TGCGCCAGCAGCTTGGATGCGCTAGCGGCCGGGGAGACCCAGTACTTC. The encoded protein is CASSLDALAAGETQYF.